The TCR beta chain under discussion was sequenced for a study of blood T cell repertoires in COVID-19. For the study at large: Researchers got acute and convalescent COVID-19 samples from the United States, Italy and Spain. From T cells, B-cell-depleted T cells, or PBMCs came the material, which was cDNA or gDNA.

The CDR3 is 14 amino acids. Germline CDR1 MNHEY, CDR2 SVGAGI. V lost 0 bases to trimming and J lost 2 bases, with 7 bases between them. Per the study methods: Reference gene primer amplification gave nucleated cell count estimates. TCRdb's copy holds only in-frame clones and misses some; the assay was immunoSEQ multiplex PCR. The V and J calls and clone size are taken from that table; D and trimming were inferred from the DNA. This table has approximately 62,000 clones, under 85% appearing once. Sample: peripheral blood. The genes are TRBV6-5 and TRBJ1-2; D is ambiguous. The receptor comes from a woman aged 45-65 years with active or convalescent COVID-19. CDR3 loop: CASSYSGINYGYTF. The CDR3 coding sequence is TGTGCCAGCAGTTACTCCGGGATAAACTATGGCTACACCTTC.